What follows is one TCR beta chain and its context. Its antigen is not known. This sample was included in a study of cytomegalovirus exposure and HLA in healthy donors. This CDR3 has 13 amino acids. In germline, CDR1 is SGHAT, CDR2 FQNNGV. V gave up 0 bases and J gave up 5 bases, with 7 bases separating them. The donors comprised healthy bone marrow donors. The PCR had 60 Vbeta and 13 Jbeta primers. The assay was immunoSEQ multiplex PCR, and TCRdb's table has in-frame clones only and misses some. Found here are 75,000 to 90,000 clones, roughly 77% of them singletons; the top ten hold around 4.3%. Study findings and constraints: Rare sequences made up most TCRs, while some public TCRs were found in many donors. TCR beta sequences reportedly predicted most subjects' HLA-A and HLA-B alleles accurately.

This clonotype was sampled from a man in his sixties in good health and CMV-seronegative. J is TRBJ2-5 and V is TRBV11-2; no reliable D call. Sequenced sample: PBMCs. For the CDR3, the DNA is TGTGCCAGCAGCTTAGAAGTAGTGGAGACCCAGTACTTC. This gives the protein CASSLEVVETQYF.